The 3 T cell receptor beta chains below all came from one sample that was sequenced in a study of blood T cells in healthy people across ages (dated by TCRdb to between 2014 and 2017). The library was built by means of 5' RACE. The run used an Illumina HiSeq 2500. A second PCR of roughly 7 to 11 cycles was performed with a sample-barcoded 5' primer and a J-beta primer mix. The raw public reads went through TCRdb reprocessing: fastp at Q25, MiXCR clone calling, in-frame beta chains kept. Entries that share a CDR3 protein sequence are merged under the most common genes and DNA. The sample table contains 750,000 to 950,000 distinct CDR3 sequences; only one count was recorded for around a quarter of them. About 3% of the sample is held by the ten biggest clonotypes. The same sample was also used in a study of T cells of mothers and their children.

The specimen sequenced was blood. Receptor source: a boy between 10 and 17 years old in good health.

This clonotype has only a few counts. V and J are TRBV6-5 and TRBJ2-7; D may be TRBD1 or TRBD2 (5 bases each). The germline V gene encodes CDR1 MNHEY and CDR2 SVGAGI. This CDR3 comprises 16 residues. The V end was cut by 0 bases, the J end by 7 bases, with 19 bases between. The CDR3 DNA sequence: TGTGCCAGCAGTTACTCGATGATCCCTCTAGGGGAGGAGCAGTACTTC. Protein sequence: CASSYSMIPLGEEQYF.

This clonotype has only a few counts. The chain joins TRBV3-1 to TRBJ1-2; D gene unclear. CDR1 is LGHDT, CDR2 YNNKEL, per germline (reference sequence). V gave up 5 bases and J gave up 5 bases, with 15 bases separating them. The CDR3 runs 14 residues. CDR3 sequence (DNA): TGTGCCAGCAGCGGAGGCGGAAAAAGTTATGGCTACACCTTC. Translating gives CASSGGGKSYGYTF.

V gene TRBV12-3 or TRBV12-4 combines with J gene TRBJ1-5; D remains unclear. This CDR3 comprises 15 residues. V lost 3 bases and J lost 2, with 11 bases in between. The CDR3 DNA is TGTGCCAGCAGTTTTACCCGTATGGGCAATCAGCCCCAGCATTTT. Translated: CASSFTRMGNQPQHF.